One T cell receptor (beta chain) is described in this entry. The table came from immunoSEQ multiplex PCR; TCRdb's copy has only in-frame clones and leaves some out. The sample holds 60,000 to 75,000 clones; around nine tenths are singletons and the top ten take roughly 5.5%. The V and J ends lost 6 bases and 0 bases respectively, with 12 bases between them. This CDR3 has 13 residues. Germline loops: CDR1 GTSNPN, CDR2 SVGIG (reference sequence). This specimen belongs to a study of control samples from healthy donors and cancer patients. The specimen sequenced was PBMCs. The V call is TRBV30, the J call TRBJ2-7; D is perhaps TRBD2 (6 bases). This TCR came from a man aged 55 to 70 with colorectal cancer. CDR3 sequence reads: CACRPGSSYEQYF. The CDR3 coding sequence is TGTGCCTGCAGGCCCGGGAGCTCCTACGAGCAGTACTTC. Using reference TRBV30 and TRBJ2-7 for the parts outside the CDR3, the full variable domain is SQTIHQWPATLVQPVGSPLSLECTVEGTSNPNLYWYRQAAGRGLQLLFYSVGIGQISSEVPQNLSASRPQDRQFILSSKKLLLSDSGFYLCACRPGSSYEQYFGPGTRLTVT.